These T cell receptor beta chains were read from a single sample in a study of blood T cells in healthy people across ages. TCRdb ran MiXCR on the 5' RACE reads and lists one entry per CDR3 protein. The sample has approximately 810,000 distinct CDR3 sequences, about 34% seen once; the top ten hold 10% to 15%. Sequenced material: blood. These receptor sequences come from a man aged 18 to 30 in good health. Both conserved end residues are part of each CDR3.

V	J	CDR3
TRBV7-9	TRBJ1-1	CASRPDRGNTEAFF
TRBV10-3	TRBJ2-1	CAISGNGDEQFF
TRBV12-3/TRBV12-4	TRBJ1-2	CASTPSELNYGYTF
TRBV12-3/TRBV12-4	TRBJ1-5	CASSLAMGARGQPQHF
TRBV6-5	TRBJ1-1	CASSSRTGSTEAFF
TRBV9	TRBJ2-3	CASSVGVDTQYF
TRBV12-3/TRBV12-4	TRBJ2-3	CASSDGWEQYF
TRBV12-3/TRBV12-4	TRBJ2-2	CASSRDHSTGELFF
TRBV20-1	TRBJ2-3	CSALRLPGSTDTQYF
TRBV12-3/TRBV12-4	TRBJ2-7	CASSRTGVHEQYF
TRBV9	NA	CASSGLRTGLQETQFF
TRBV20-1	TRBJ2-7	CSAITGSGDEQYF
TRBV9	TRBJ2-1	CASSRGREIDEQFF
TRBV20-1	TRBJ2-1	CSAIGRGAYNEQFF
TRBV7-2	TRBJ1-1	CASSHPGQLNTEAFF
TRBV15	TRBJ2-1	CATSRDHNNEQFF
TRBV27	TRBJ2-5	CASSSRQGVQQETQYF
TRBV4-3	TRBJ2-3	CASSQDQGSDTQYF
TRBV12-3/TRBV12-4	TRBJ1-2	CASSFDRVDGYTF
TRBV7-2	TRBJ2-5	CASSPPGTDNNEQYF
TRBV7-2	TRBJ2-7	CASSLNKGATQETRYF
TRBV20-1	TRBJ2-7	CSARRTGTEQYF
TRBV6-2/TRBV6-3	TRBJ2-7	CASSYSSGDSSYEQYF
TRBV20-1	TRBJ1-1	CSGGQGSEVFF
TRBV19	TRBJ2-2	CASSKSNASTGELFF
TRBV27	TRBJ2-3	CASSWAGSVSDTQYF
TRBV9	TRBJ2-1	CASSDGTAYNERFF
TRBV6-6	TRBJ1-5	CASSPAGEVVNQPQHF
TRBV6-2/TRBV6-3	TRBJ2-7	CASTQTYEQYF
TRBV7-2	TRBJ2-7	CASSLFLAGTYEQYF
TRBV14	TRBJ2-1	CASSQESRGRLAEQFF
TRBV2	TRBJ2-5	CASSEGGGGKTQYF
TRBV4-3	TRBJ1-1	CASSQDTAGNTEAFF
TRBV7-2	TRBJ2-7	CASSLGSASPEQYF
TRBV20-1	NA	CSAPGLVNEQYF
TRBV2	TRBJ2-5	CASSAQGQGTETQYF
TRBV15	TRBJ1-2	CATSRDLTGSAGYTF
TRBV19	TRBJ2-6	CASSIRVGTGTSSGANVLTF
TRBV28	TRBJ2-7	CASMRSTGNVGQYF
TRBV18	TRBJ2-1	CASSEGQWESYNEQFF
TRBV18	TRBJ1-2	CASSPPSGAPGDGYTF
TRBV7-2	TRBJ1-2	CASSRRDNYGYTF
TRBV29-1	TRBJ2-7	CSGVGDNNYEQYF
TRBV2	TRBJ1-4	CASSDPGVGEKLFF
TRBV5-1	TRBJ1-6	CASSVWRGRDSPLHF
TRBV7-8	TRBJ2-1	CAGSSTLYETGTGDYNEQFF
TRBV5-4	TRBJ1-6	CASSLFTRDAISPLHF
TRBV4-1	TRBJ2-7	CASSPGQSWLNEQYF
TRBV3-1	TRBJ2-3	CASSQGGLHSTGTQYF
TRBV12-3/TRBV12-4	TRBJ1-2	CASSFSLTHRGGSNYGYTF
TRBV7-2	TRBJ2-5	CASTTGGVRKTQYF
TRBV7-9	TRBJ2-7	CASSSQVYEQYF
TRBV7-9	TRBJ2-5	CASSPGTSGTYQETQYF
TRBV15	TRBJ1-6	CATSGWDGSSYNSPLHF
TRBV12-3/TRBV12-4	TRBJ1-1	CASSLGDRGPEAFF